This TCR beta chain was retrieved from a study of T cells in Graves' hyperthyroidism and ophthalmopathy. Regarding the study as a whole: Blood also held most thyroid clonotypes expanded beyond 0.001. Ophthalmopathy stood apart from stable hyperthyroidism in a 13 V-J model.

In making diagnoses, clinical symptoms, serum thyroxine and TRAb, thyroid ultrasound and orbital computed tomography were all used. The CDR3 spans 16 residues. V dropped 0 bases and J dropped 7; count of bases not matched to a gene: 7. Germline V CDR1 and CDR2: SGHVS, FNYEAQ. Using RNA transcripts as the source, TCR beta CDR3 regions were amplified. The TCR CDR3 was amplified in a first-round RT-PCR using the HTBI primer set. From the multiplex PCR reads, TCRdb called clonotypes with MiXCR, one entry per CDR3 protein. The data contain approximately 490,000 distinct CDR3 sequences, about 20% of them seen just once; the ten biggest clones take up 45% to 50%. As regards this clonotype: As yet, its antigen is unknown.

The rearrangement joins TRBV7-6 to TRBJ1-4; the match to TRBD1 covers 8 bases. Sequencing used blood. The clonotype was recovered from a woman aged 70-85 years with Graves' ophthalmopathy. For the CDR3, the DNA is TGTGCCAGCAGCTTAGCGTCCCCAGGGGGCCCTGAAAAACTGTTTTTT. It encodes CASSLASPGGPEKLFF.